What follows are 26 T cell receptor beta chains derived from one specimen sequenced in a study of blood T cell repertoires in COVID-19. Sequenced by immunoSEQ multiplex PCR; TCRdb stores in-frame clones only, minus some. This table holds some 310,000 clones, around 87% found once. Sequenced input: peripheral blood. These receptors all come from a woman aged 40 to 50 with COVID-19, enrolled during active disease.

The chain joins TRBV3-1 (or the pseudogene TRBV3-2) to TRBJ1-2, with 8 bases aligning to TRBD1. With V trimmed by 2 bases and J by 4 bases, 0 bases remained unmatched. There are 13 residues in the CDR3. The germline CDR1 and CDR2 sequences are LGHDT and YNNKEL (reference sequence). The CDR3: CASSQQGAYGYTF. The CDR3 nucleotides read TGTGCCAGCAGCCAACAGGGGGCCTATGGCTACACCTTC.

This clone occurred once. The chain couples TRBV10-3 to TRBJ1-6; 8 bases are a match to TRBD1. The CDR3 totals 14 residues. With 9 bases clipped from V and 5 bases from J, the junction kept 6 bases outside the gene matches. Germline values: CDR1 ENHRY, CDR2 SYGVKD. The CDR3 is CAITGGTDNSPLHF. The CDR3 DNA reads TGTGCCATTACAGGGGGTACTGATAATTCACCCCTCCACTTT.

This clone showed up just once. The chain couples TRBV6-1 to TRBJ2-6; 9 bases are shared with TRBD2. This CDR3 region has 19 residues. Trimming at V came to 0 bases and at J to 0 bases, leaving 6 bases not matched to a gene. Germline loops: CDR1 MNHNS, CDR2 SASEGT. This CDR3 reads CASSEAERGVFSGANVLTF. In nucleotides, the CDR3 is TGTGCCAGCAGTGAAGCGGAGCGGGGGGTGTTCTCTGGGGCCAACGTCCTGACTTTC.

The chain uses TRBV5-1 and TRBJ1-1; 9 bases align to TRBD1. With 3 bases clipped from V and 3 bases from J, the junction kept 6 bases outside the gene matches. In germline, CDR1 is SGHRS, CDR2 YFSETQ. CDR3 length: 15 residues. The CDR3 is CASSSGQGSDTEAFF. The CDR3 coding sequence is TGCGCCAGCAGCTCCGGACAGGGGTCGGACACTGAAGCTTTCTTT.

This sequence joins TRBV4-3 and TRBJ2-5, with 8 positions matching TRBD1. With V trimmed by 2 bases and J by 4 bases, 9 bases remained unmatched. Germline loops: CDR1 LGHNA, CDR2 YSLEER. The CDR3 covers 16 residues. The CDR3 bases are TGCGCCAGCAGCCAATTTCTATCGGGACAGGCAGAGACCCAGTACTTC. Translating gives CASSQFLSGQAETQYF.

The chain combines TRBV27 with TRBJ2-1; D gene unclear. CDR1 and CDR2 from the germline V gene are MNHEY and SMNVEV (reference sequence). CDR3 length: 14 amino acids. Deletions cut 6 bases from V and 6 bases from J, with 15 bases between. DNA for the CDR3: TGTGCCAGCAGCCGTGCAGGCCCCGCCAATGAGCAGTTCTTC. Residues: CASSRAGPANEQFF.

This chain joins TRBV6-4 and TRBJ2-1; D is perhaps TRBD2 (5 bases). Trimming removed 6 bases from V and 4 bases from J, with 16 bases in between. The CDR3 runs 15 residues. Germline loops: CDR1 MRHNA, CDR2 SNTAGT. The DNA of the CDR3 is TGTGCCAGCAGACCTCAGGCATCGGGGTACAATGAGCAGTTCTTC. This sequence encodes CASRPQASGYNEQFF.

The sample holds one count of this clone. CDR3 in DNA: TGTGCCAGCCGGGACAAGGCAGGCCCCCTCTATGGCTACACCTTC. Translating it yields CASRDKAGPLYGYTF. The rearrangement joins TRBV19 to TRBJ1-2; TRBD1 is a possible D gene (6 bases). Between the trimmed V and J ends, which lost 9 bases and 4 bases, there was a span of 21 bases. The germline V gene encodes CDR1 LNHDA and CDR2 SQIVND (reference sequence). The CDR3 has 15 residues.

V is TRBV6-5 and J is TRBJ1-1, with D possibly TRBD1 on 6 matching bases. V shed 5 bases and J shed 4 bases, with 14 bases lying between them. The CDR3 spans 14 residues. Germline lookup yields CDR1 MNHEY and CDR2 SVGAGI. The CDR3 bases are TGTGCCAGCAGTCCCTTTTCAGGGGCCACTGAAGCTTTCTTT. Translation: CASSPFSGATEAFF.

The chain combines TRBV6-2 or TRBV6-3 with TRBJ1-1; a possible D gene is TRBD1 (6 bases). Germline V gene data show CDR1 as MNHEY and CDR2 as SVGEGT. The V gene lost 2 bases and the J gene lost 6 bases, with 13 bases spanning the gap. The CDR3 covers 14 residues. The CDR3 is CASSYNPGGPEAFF. The CDR3 DNA reads as TGTGCCAGCAGTTACAATCCGGGGGGGCCTGAAGCTTTCTTT.

The chain employs TRBV30 and TRBJ1-1; D ambiguous. Germline lookup yields CDR1 GTSNPN and CDR2 SVGIG (reference sequence). CDR3 length equals 10 residues. Trimming took off 2 bases at V and 12 bases at J, with 10 bases between the two ends. For the CDR3, the DNA is TGTGCCTGGAGTTCAGTAAAAACTTTCTTT. Translating it yields CAWSSVKTFF.

This chain joins TRBV6-5 and TRBJ1-6, with 7 nucleotides matching TRBD1. Germline assignment: CDR1 MNHEY and CDR2 SVGAGI. The ends lost 3 bases at V and 9 bases at J; junction bases unmatched: 5. The length of the CDR3 is 14 residues. The CDR3 reads CASSYGRGTSPLHF. CDR3 nucleotides: TGTGCCAGCAGTTATGGCAGGGGGACTTCACCCCTCCACTTT.

This chain links TRBV30 with TRBJ1-5; D may be TRBD1 (5 bases). There are 14 residues in the CDR3. CDR1 is GTSNPN, CDR2 SVGIG, per germline (reference sequence). V was cut by 0 bases and J by 5 bases, with 11 bases left in between. This CDR3 reads CAWSVGFRDQPQHF. The DNA of the CDR3 is TGTGCCTGGAGTGTTGGTTTCAGGGATCAGCCCCAGCATTTT.

V gene TRBV9 combines with J gene TRBJ1-6; 9 positions match TRBD1. The V segment lost 4 bases and the J segment 5 bases; nucleotides outside the gene matches: 4. The CDR3 consists of 15 residues. The germline gives CDR1 SGDLS, CDR2 YYNGEE. The CDR3 nucleotides read TGTGCCAGCAGCTCGCGGACAGGGGATAATTCACCCCTCCACTTT. It is translated as CASSSRTGDNSPLHF.

The rearrangement joins TRBV28 to TRBJ2-1; TRBD1 is a possible D gene (6 bases). V dropped 3 bases and J dropped 3 bases, with 15 bases sitting between them. The CDR3 has 16 amino acids. Germline V gene data show CDR1 as MDHEN and CDR2 as SYDVKM. CDR3 nucleotides: TGTGCCAGCAGTTTTCTCAGGGGTTTACACTACAATGAGCAGTTCTTC. It yields the protein CASSFLRGLHYNEQFF.

The chain uses TRBV7-8 and TRBJ1-2, with D possibly matching TRBD1 (6 bases). CDR3 length: 14 amino acids. V gave up 5 bases and J gave up 4 bases, with 14 bases separating them. Germline CDR1 is SGHVS and CDR2 is FQNEAQ. CDR3 region: CASSIDRPGYGYTF. The DNA of the CDR3 is TGTGCCAGCAGCATCGACAGGCCGGGCTATGGCTACACCTTC.

The V call is TRBV7-2, the J call TRBJ1-5, with 12 bases aligning to TRBD1. Per the germline V gene, CDR1 is SGHTA and CDR2 is FQGNSA. Trimming at V came to 1 base and at J to 2 bases, leaving 6 bases not matched to a gene. There are 18 residues in the CDR3. The CDR3 region is CASSLEGTGGGGNQPQHF. CDR3 bases: TGTGCCAGCAGCTTAGAAGGGACAGGGGGCGGGGGCAATCAGCCCCAGCATTTT.

This clone was observed a single time. The chain's CDR3 is CASSGIRQDYNEQFF. The CDR3 DNA is TGTGCCAGCAGCGGTATACGACAGGACTACAATGAGCAGTTCTTC. The V call is TRBV9, the J call TRBJ2-1; weak D call: TRBD1 (6 bases). Germline values: CDR1 SGDLS, CDR2 YYNGEE. The CDR3 length is 15 residues. Between the trimmed V and J ends, which lost 3 bases and 3 bases, there was a span of 13 bases.

The chain carries TRBV5-1 and TRBJ2-1, with TRBD2 matching over 11 bases. CDR1 and CDR2 (germline): SGHRS, YFSETQ. CDR3 size: 17 residues. V was clipped by 4 bases and J by 4 bases; unmatched bases: 10. For the CDR3, the DNA is TGCGCCAGCAGCCCCCTACTAGCGGGAGTATCATACAATGAGCAGTTCTTC. Translating it yields CASSPLLAGVSYNEQFF. Filled out from reference TRBV5-1 and TRBJ2-1, the complete variable domain reads KAGVTQTPRYLIKTRGQQVTLSCSPISGHRSVSWYQQTPGQGLQFLFEYFSETQRNKGNFPGRFSGRQFSNSRSEMNVSTLELGDSALYLCASSPLLAGVSYNEQFFGPGTRLTVL.

This chain uses TRBV10-3 with TRBJ2-3; the D is unclear. Germline values: CDR1 ENHRY, CDR2 SYGVKD. V shed 3 bases and J shed 4 bases, with 8 bases lying between them. The length of the CDR3 is 13 residues. CDR3 loop: CAISDDRADTQYF. CDR3 bases: TGTGCCATCAGTGACGATCGAGCAGATACGCAGTATTTT.

The rearrangement links TRBV27 to TRBJ1-1; 7 bases agree with TRBD1. This CDR3 comprises 13 residues. Germline V lookup: CDR1 MNHEY, CDR2 SMNVEV (reference sequence). J was trimmed by 0 bases and V by 7 bases; bases with no gene match: 2. The CDR3 here is CASIDRVNTEAFF. Written as DNA, the CDR3 is TGTGCCAGCATCGACAGGGTGAACACTGAAGCTTTCTTT.

The chain has TRBV5-1 and TRBJ2-3; possible D gene TRBD1, 6 bases. CDR1 is SGHRS and CDR2 is YFSETQ in the germline V gene. There are 14 residues in the CDR3. V shed 4 bases and J shed 3 bases, with 12 bases lying between them. The CDR3 loop is CASSPRTVTDTQYF. The CDR3 DNA follows: TGCGCCAGCAGCCCGCGGACAGTTACAGATACGCAGTATTTT.

V usage is TRBV3-1 (or the pseudogene TRBV3-2) and J usage is TRBJ1-2; 8 bases are a match to TRBD1. The CDR3 is 16 residues long. V lost 5 bases and J lost 2; bases outside the gene matches: 10. Germline V gives CDR1 LGHDT, CDR2 YNNKEL (reference sequence). The DNA of the CDR3 is TGTGCCAGCAGCGAAAGCTCGAGGACAGGGAACTATGGCTACACCTTC. Translated, it gives CASSESSRTGNYGYTF.

The chain joins TRBV18 to TRBJ1-2, with TRBD1 matching over 7 bases. The CDR3 runs 15 residues. The junction had 10 bases not matched to a gene; V was cut back by 5 bases and J by 4 bases. Germline-derived CDR1 and CDR2 are KGHSH and LQKENI. CDR3 DNA sequence: TGTGCCAGCTCATCTCAACAGGGGCCTCCCTATGGCTACACCTTC. Protein: CASSSQQGPPYGYTF. Full variable domain (missing parts from reference TRBV18 and TRBJ1-2): NAGVMQNPRHLVRRRGQEARLRCSPMKGHSHVYWYRQLPEEGLKFMVYLQKENIIDESGMPKERFSAEFPKEGPSILRIQQVVRGDSAAYFCASSSQQGPPYGYTFGSGTRLTVV.

This clone was picked up one time. The chain carries TRBV4-1 and TRBJ2-7, with D perhaps matching TRBD1 (7 bases). The germline gives CDR1 MGHRA, CDR2 YSYEKL. CDR3 length: 16 residues. V shed 5 bases and J shed 0 bases, with 17 bases lying between them. The DNA for the CDR3 is TGCGCCAGCAGCTCTATCCAGGGGGGCGCCTCCTACGAGCAGTACTTC. Residues: CASSSIQGGASYEQYF.

This clone was counted a single time. The genes are TRBV15 and TRBJ2-2, with TRBD2 identical over 16 bases. CDR1 LNHNV and CDR2 YYDKDF come from the germline V gene (reference sequence). The CDR3 is 18 residues long. V shed 4 bases and J 6 bases; nucleotides not matched to a gene: 8. DNA for the CDR3: TGTGCCACCAGCAAATACACCGGGACTAGCGGGAGGGCCGGGGAGCTGTTTTTT. As protein: CATSKYTGTSGRAGELFF.